This TCR beta chain was retrieved from a study of blood T cell repertoires in COVID-19. At the level of the study: Samples of COVID-19 (acute and convalescent) were obtained from the United States, Italy and Spain. The analysed material was cDNA or gDNA that came from T cells, B-cell-depleted T cells, or PBMCs.

This clone was found a few times. In the original processing: Counts of nucleated cells, estimated from reference gene primer amplification, were obtained. The protocol was immunoSEQ multiplex PCR, while the TCRdb copy is restricted to in-frame clones and leaves out a portion. The V and J calls and clone size are taken from that table; D and trimming were inferred from the DNA. The sample lists about 230,000 clones, approximately 80% seen once, with roughly 7% in the top ten. From germline, CDR1 is LGHNA and CDR2 YSLEER. V was clipped by 3 bases and J by 8 bases, with 10 bases between them. This CDR3 region has 12 residues.

Sample: peripheral blood. The source is a woman aged 50 to 65 with acute or convalescent COVID-19. The rearrangement uses TRBV4-3 and TRBJ1-2, with D tentatively TRBD1 (5 bases). CDR3 loop: CASSQAGFGYTF. The CDR3 nucleotides are TGCGCCAGCAGCCAGGCAGGGTTCGGCTACACCTTC.